This entry lists 8 T cell receptor beta chains sequenced from one sample in a study of T-cell memory formation after mild COVID-19. Each CDR3 protein gets one entry after TCRdb re-called the 5' RACE reads with MiXCR. Of hundreds of thousands of distinct CDR3 sequences listed, around 25% are singletons. Specimen: PBMCs or a T cell subset sorted from them (not recorded which). These receptors all come from an adult woman who had mild COVID-19 (a few samples of this study predate the infection). Cell type and time point are not known.

This chain joins TRBV7-9 and TRBJ2-3; 13 positions agree with TRBD2. From germline, CDR1 is SEHNR and CDR2 FQNEAQ (reference sequence). The CDR3 has 16 residues. The J segment lost 3 bases and the V segment lost 5 bases, leaving 5 bases of the junction unmatched. CDR3 sequence reads: CASSARTSGGTDTQYF. CDR3 nucleotides: TGTGCCAGCAGCGCCCGGACTAGCGGGGGAACAGATACGCAGTATTTT.

The chain recombines TRBV11-2 with TRBJ1-1; weak D call: TRBD1 (6 bases). CDR1 and CDR2 (germline): SGHAT, FQNNGV. This CDR3 region has 19 residues. V was pared by 1 base and J by 1 base, with 22 bases between. This chain's CDR3 is CASSLGKVRDRLGNTEAFF. As DNA, the CDR3 is TGTGCCAGCAGCTTAGGGAAGGTTCGTGACAGGCTGGGGAACACTGAAGCTTTCTTT.

This clonotype appeared a few times. The chain has TRBV5-4 and TRBJ2-1; 7 positions match TRBD2. This CDR3 has 15 amino acids. Looked up from germline, CDR1 is SGHNT and CDR2 is YYREEE (reference sequence). The ends lost 0 bases at V and 6 bases at J; junction bases unmatched: 6. Here the CDR3 DNA reads TGTGCCAGCAGCTTGGCTAGCGGAGAAAGCAATGAGCAGTTCTTC. Translated, it gives CASSLASGESNEQFF.

This clonotype was seen a few times. The chain is built from TRBV7-9 and TRBJ2-7, with D unclear. The CDR3 contains 14 residues. The germline CDR1 and CDR2 sequences are SEHNR and FQNEAQ (reference sequence). Deletions cut 1 base from V and 0 bases from J, with 7 bases between. The CDR3 coding sequence is TGTGCCAGCAGCTTAGTGGTCGACTCCTACGAGCAGTACTTC. It specifies CASSLVVDSYEQYF.

This rearrangement joins TRBV6-6 to TRBJ2-7, with D unresolved. The CDR3 consists of 12 residues. Looked up from germline, CDR1 is MNHNY and CDR2 is SVGAGI (reference sequence). Deletions cut 0 bases from V and 4 bases from J, with 4 bases between. This CDR3 is CASSYSFYEQYF. CDR3 nucleotides: TGTGCCAGCAGTTACTCTTTTTACGAGCAGTACTTC.

This chain connects TRBV5-1 to TRBJ2-1; D remains unclear. V was clipped by 1 base and J by 3 bases, with 11 bases between them. This CDR3 has 15 amino acids. Per the germline V gene, CDR1 is SGHRS and CDR2 is YFSETQ. CDR3 sequence reads: CASSLSSLSYNEQFF. The DNA for the CDR3 is TGCGCCAGCAGCTTGTCCAGCCTCAGCTACAATGAGCAGTTCTTC.

This clonotype occurred a few times. This sequence joins TRBV5-1 and TRBJ2-3; D is uncertain. Germline CDR1 reads SGHRS; CDR2 reads YFSETQ. This CDR3 is 15 amino acids long. V dropped 4 bases and J dropped 8 bases, with 20 bases sitting between them. This CDR3 is CASSPDSGGLRTQYF. The CDR3 bases are TGCGCCAGCAGCCCCGACTCAGGTGGGCTCCGTACGCAGTATTTT.

This sequence joins TRBV4-3 and TRBJ2-7, with 10 bases matching TRBD2. Per the germline V gene, CDR1 is LGHNA and CDR2 is YSLEER. The CDR3 spans 17 residues. V lost 1 base to trimming and J lost 0 bases; unmatched junction nucleotides: 6. Written as DNA, the CDR3 is TGCGCCAGCAGCCAAGCGCTTGGGACTAGCGCCTCCTACGAGCAGTACTTC. Its protein product is CASSQALGTSASYEQYF.